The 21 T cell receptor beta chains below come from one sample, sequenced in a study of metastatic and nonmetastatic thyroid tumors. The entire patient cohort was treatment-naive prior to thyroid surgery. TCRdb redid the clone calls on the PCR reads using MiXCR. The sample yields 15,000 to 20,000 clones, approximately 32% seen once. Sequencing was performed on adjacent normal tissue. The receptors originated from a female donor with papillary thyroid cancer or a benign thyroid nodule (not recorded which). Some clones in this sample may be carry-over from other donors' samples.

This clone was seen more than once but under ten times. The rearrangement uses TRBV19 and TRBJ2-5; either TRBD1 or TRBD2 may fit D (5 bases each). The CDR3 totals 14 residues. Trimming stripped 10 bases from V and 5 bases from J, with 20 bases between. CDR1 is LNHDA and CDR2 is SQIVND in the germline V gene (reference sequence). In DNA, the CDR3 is TGTGCCACCTCCCCGGCCGGGACGGATGAGACCCAGTACTTC. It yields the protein CATSPAGTDETQYF. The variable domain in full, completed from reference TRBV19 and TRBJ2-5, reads DGGITQSPKYLFRKEGQNVTLSCEQNLNHDAMYWYRQDPGQGLRLIYYSQIVNDFQKGDIAEGYSVSREKKESFPLTVTSAQKNPTAFYLCATSPAGTDETQYFGPGTRLLVL.

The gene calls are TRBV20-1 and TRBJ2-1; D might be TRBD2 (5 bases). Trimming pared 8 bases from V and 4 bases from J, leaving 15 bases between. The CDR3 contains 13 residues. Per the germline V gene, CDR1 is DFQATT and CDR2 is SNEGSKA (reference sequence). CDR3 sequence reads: CSPGSRGYNEQFF. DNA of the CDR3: TGCAGTCCAGGATCCCGAGGGTACAATGAGCAGTTCTTC.

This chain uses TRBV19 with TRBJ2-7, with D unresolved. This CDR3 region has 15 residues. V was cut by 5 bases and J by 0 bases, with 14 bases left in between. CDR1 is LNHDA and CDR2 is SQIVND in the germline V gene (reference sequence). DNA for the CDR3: TGTGCCAGTAGTTCCCTCGGTTCAGCCTCCTACGAGCAGTACTTC. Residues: CASSSLGSASYEQYF.

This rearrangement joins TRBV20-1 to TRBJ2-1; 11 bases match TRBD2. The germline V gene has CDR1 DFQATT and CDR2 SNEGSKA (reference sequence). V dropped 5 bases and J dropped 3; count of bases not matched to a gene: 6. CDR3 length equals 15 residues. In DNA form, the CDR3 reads TGCAGTGCTGAGGGACTAGCGGCGAACTACAATGAGCAGTTCTTC. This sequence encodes CSAEGLAANYNEQFF.

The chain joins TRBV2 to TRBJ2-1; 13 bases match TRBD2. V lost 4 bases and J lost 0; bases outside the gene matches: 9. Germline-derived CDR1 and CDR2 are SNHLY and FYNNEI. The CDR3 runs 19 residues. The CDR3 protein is CASSGPGLAGSSSYNEQFF. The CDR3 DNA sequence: TGTGCCAGCAGTGGGCCGGGACTAGCGGGGTCGAGCTCCTACAATGAGCAGTTCTTC.

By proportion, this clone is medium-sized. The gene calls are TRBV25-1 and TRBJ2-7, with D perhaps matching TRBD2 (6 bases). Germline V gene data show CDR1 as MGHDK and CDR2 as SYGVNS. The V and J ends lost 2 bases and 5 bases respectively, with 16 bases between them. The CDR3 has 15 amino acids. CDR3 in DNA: TGTGCCAGCAGTGAACGGTCTGGGGGGTCCGACGAGCAGTACTTC. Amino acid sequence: CASSERSGGSDEQYF.

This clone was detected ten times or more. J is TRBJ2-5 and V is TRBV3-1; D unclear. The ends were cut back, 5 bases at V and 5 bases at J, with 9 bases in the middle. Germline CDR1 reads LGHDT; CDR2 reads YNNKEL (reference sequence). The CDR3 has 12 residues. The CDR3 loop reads CASSSRPETQYF. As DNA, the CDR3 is TGTGCCAGCAGCTCACGACCGGAGACCCAGTACTTC.

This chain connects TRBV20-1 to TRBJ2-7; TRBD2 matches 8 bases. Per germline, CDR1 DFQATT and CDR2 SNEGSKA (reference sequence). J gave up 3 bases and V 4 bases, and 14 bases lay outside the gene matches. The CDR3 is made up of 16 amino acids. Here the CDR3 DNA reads TGCAGTGCTAAAAGTGGGGCGGGACTAGTTAGCTACGAGCAGTACTTC. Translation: CSAKSGAGLVSYEQYF.

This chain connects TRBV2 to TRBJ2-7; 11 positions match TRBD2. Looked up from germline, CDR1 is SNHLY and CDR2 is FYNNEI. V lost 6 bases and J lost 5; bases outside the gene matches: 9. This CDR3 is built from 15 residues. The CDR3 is CASRSGLAGFHEQYF. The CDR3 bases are TGTGCCAGCAGGTCCGGACTAGCGGGTTTTCACGAGCAGTACTTC.

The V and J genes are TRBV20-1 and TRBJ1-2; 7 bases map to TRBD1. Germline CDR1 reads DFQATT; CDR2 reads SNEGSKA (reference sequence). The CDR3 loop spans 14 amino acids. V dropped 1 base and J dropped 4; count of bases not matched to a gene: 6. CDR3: CSARGAGGIYGYTF. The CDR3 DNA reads TGCAGTGCTAGAGGTGCAGGGGGGATCTATGGCTACACCTTC.

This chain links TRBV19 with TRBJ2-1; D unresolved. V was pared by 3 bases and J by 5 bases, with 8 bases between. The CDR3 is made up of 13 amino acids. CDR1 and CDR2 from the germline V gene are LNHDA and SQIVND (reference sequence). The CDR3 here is CASSIIGNNEQFF. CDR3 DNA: TGTGCCAGTAGTATTATAGGTAACAATGAGCAGTTCTTC. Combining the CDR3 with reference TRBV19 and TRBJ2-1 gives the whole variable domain DGGITQSPKYLFRKEGQNVTLSCEQNLNHDAMYWYRQDPGQGLRLIYYSQIVNDFQKGDIAEGYSVSREKKESFPLTVTSAQKNPTAFYLCASSIIGNNEQFFGPGTRLTVL.

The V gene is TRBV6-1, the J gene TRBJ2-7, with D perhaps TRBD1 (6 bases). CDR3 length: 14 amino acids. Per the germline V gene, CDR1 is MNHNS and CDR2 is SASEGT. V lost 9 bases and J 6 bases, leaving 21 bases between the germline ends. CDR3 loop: CASYSPTGSFEQYF. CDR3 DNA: TGTGCCAGTTACTCCCCGACAGGTTCTTTCGAGCAGTACTTC.

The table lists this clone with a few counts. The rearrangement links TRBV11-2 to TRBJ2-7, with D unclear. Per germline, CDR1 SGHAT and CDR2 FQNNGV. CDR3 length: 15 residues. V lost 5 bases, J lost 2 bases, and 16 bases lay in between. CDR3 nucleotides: TGTGCCAGCAGCCCGAGGACGGTTGGGGCCTACGAGCAGTACTTC. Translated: CASSPRTVGAYEQYF.

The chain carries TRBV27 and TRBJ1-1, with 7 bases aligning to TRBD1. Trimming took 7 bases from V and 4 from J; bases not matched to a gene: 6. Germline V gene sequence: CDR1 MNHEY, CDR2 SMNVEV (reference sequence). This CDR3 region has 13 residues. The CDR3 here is CASKRQGGTEAFF. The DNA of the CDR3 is TGTGCCAGCAAGAGACAGGGCGGCACTGAAGCTTTCTTT.

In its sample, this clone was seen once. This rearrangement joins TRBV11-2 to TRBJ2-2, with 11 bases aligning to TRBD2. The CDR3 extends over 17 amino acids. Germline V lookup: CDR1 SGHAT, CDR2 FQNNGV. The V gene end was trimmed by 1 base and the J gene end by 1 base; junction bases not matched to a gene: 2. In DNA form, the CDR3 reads TGTGCCAGCAGCTTAGGGGGACTAGCGGTGAACACCGGGGAGCTGTTTTTT. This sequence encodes CASSLGGLAVNTGELFF. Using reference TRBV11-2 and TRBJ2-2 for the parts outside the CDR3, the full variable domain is EAGVAQSPRYKIIEKRQSVAFWCNPISGHATLYWYQQILGQGPKLLIQFQNNGVVDDSQLPKDRFSAERLKGVDSTLKIQPAKLEDSAVYLCASSLGGLAVNTGELFFGEGSRLTVL.

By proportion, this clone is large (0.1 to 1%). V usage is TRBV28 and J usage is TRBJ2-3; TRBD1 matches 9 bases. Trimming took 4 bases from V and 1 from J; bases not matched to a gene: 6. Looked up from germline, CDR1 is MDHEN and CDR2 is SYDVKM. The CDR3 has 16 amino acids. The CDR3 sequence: CASSSTGTGRTDTQYF. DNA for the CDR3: TGTGCCAGCAGTTCTACCGGGACAGGGCGCACAGATACGCAGTATTTT.

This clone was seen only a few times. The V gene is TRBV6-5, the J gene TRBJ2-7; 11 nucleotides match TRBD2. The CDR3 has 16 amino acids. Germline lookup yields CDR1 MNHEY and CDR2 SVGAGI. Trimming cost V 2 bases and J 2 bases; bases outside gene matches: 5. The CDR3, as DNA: TGTGCCAGCAGTTACGTAGCGGGAGGGAGTCCCTACGAGCAGTACTTC. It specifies CASSYVAGGSPYEQYF.

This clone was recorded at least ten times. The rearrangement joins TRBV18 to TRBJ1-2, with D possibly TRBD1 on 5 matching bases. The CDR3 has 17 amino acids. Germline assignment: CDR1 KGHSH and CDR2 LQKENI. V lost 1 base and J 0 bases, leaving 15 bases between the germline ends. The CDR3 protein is CASSPHPPGQANYGYTF. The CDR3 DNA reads TGTGCCAGCTCACCACATCCGCCTGGACAAGCTAACTATGGCTACACCTTC. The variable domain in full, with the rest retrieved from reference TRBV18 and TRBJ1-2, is NAGVMQNPRHLVRRRGQEARLRCSPMKGHSHVYWYRQLPEEGLKFMVYLQKENIIDESGMPKERFSAEFPKEGPSILRIQQVVRGDSAAYFCASSPHPPGQANYGYTFGSGTRLTVV.

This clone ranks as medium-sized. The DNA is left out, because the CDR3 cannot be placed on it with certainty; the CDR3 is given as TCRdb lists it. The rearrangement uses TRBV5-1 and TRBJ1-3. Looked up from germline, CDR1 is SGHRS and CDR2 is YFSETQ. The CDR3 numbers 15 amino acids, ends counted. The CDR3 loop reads CASSFGDSTLGAIYF.

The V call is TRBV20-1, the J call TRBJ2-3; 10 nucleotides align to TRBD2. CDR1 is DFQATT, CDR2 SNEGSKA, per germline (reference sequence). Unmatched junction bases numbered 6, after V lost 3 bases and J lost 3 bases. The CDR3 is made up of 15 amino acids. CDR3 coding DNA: TGCAGTGCTAGTAGGACTAGCGGAGGAACAGATACGCAGTATTTT. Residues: CSASRTSGGTDTQYF.

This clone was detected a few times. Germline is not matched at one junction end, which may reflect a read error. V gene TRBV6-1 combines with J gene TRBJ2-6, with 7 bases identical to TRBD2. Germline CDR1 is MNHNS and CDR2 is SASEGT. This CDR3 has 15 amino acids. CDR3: CASSEGGAGANVLTF. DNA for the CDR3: TGTGCCAGCAGTGAGGGAGGGGCTGGTGCCAACGTCCTGACTTTC.